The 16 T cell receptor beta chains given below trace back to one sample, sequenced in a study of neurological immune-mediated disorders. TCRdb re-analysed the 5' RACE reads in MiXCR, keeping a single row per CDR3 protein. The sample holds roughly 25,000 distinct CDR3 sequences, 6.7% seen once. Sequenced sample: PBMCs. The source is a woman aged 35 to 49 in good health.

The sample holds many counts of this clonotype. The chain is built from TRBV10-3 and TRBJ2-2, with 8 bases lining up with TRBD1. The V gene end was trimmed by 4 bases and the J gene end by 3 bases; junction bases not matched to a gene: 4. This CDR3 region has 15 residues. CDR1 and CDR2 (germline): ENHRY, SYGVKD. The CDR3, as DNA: TGTGCCATCAGTGCGGCGACAGGGGACACCGGGGAGCTGTTTTTT. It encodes CAISAATGDTGELFF.

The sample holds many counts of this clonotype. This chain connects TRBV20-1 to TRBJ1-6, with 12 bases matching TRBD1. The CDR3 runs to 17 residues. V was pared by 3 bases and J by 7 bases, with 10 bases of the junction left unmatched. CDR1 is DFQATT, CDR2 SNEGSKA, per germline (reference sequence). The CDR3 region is CSASGGQGALRNSPLHF. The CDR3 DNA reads TGCAGTGCTAGTGGGGGACAGGGGGCTTTAAGGAATTCACCCCTCCACTTT.

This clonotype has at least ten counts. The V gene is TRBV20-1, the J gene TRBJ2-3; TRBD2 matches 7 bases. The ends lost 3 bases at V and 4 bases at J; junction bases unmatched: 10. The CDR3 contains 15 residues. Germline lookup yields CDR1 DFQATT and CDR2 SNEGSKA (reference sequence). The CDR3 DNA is TGCAGTGCTAGTCCGAGGGAGGGCGCCGCAGATACGCAGTATTTT. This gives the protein CSASPREGAADTQYF.

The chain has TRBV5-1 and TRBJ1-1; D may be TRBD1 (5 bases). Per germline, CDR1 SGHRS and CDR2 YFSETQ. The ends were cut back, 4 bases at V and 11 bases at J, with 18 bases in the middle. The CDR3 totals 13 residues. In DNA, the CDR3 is TGCGCCAGCAGCACTGGACGGGGGTGGTTGGCTTTCTTT. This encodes CASSTGRGWLAFF.

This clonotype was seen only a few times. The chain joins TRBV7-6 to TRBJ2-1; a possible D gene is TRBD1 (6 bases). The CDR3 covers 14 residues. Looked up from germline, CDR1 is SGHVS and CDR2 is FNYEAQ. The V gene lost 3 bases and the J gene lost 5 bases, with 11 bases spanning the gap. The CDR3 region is CASSLGARDNEQFF. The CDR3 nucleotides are TGTGCCAGCAGCTTGGGGGCTAGAGACAATGAGCAGTTCTTC.

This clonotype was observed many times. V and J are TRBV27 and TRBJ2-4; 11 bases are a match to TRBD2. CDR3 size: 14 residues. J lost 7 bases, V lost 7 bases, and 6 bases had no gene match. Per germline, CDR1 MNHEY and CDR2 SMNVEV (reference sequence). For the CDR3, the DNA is TGTGCCAGCAATGTAGCGGGAGGGAGTAACATTCAGTACTTC. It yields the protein CASNVAGGSNIQYF.

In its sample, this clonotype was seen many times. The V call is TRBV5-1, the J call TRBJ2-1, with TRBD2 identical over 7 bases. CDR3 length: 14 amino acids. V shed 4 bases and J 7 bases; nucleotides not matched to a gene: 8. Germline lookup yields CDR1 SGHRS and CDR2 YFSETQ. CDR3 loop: CASSPGRESNEQFF. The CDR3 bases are TGCGCCAGCAGCCCCGGGCGGGAGTCGAATGAGCAGTTCTTC.

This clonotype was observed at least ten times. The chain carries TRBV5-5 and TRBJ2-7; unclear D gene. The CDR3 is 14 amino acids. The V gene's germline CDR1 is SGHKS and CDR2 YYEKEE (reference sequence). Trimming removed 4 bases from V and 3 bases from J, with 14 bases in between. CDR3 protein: CASSPGWTSYEQYF. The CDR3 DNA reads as TGTGCCAGCAGCCCGGGCTGGACGAGCTACGAGCAGTACTTC.

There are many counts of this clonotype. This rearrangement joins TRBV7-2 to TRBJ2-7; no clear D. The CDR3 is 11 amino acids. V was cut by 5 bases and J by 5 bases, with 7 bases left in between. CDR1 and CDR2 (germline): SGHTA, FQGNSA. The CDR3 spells CASSADHEQYF. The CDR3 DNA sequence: TGTGCCAGCAGCGCCGACCACGAGCAGTACTTC. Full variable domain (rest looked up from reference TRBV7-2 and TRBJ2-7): GAGVSQSPSNKVTEKGKDVELRCDPISGHTALYWYRQSLGQGLEFLIYFQGNSAPDKSGLPSDRFSAERTGGSVSTLTIQRTQQEDSAVYLCASSADHEQYFGPGTRLTVT.

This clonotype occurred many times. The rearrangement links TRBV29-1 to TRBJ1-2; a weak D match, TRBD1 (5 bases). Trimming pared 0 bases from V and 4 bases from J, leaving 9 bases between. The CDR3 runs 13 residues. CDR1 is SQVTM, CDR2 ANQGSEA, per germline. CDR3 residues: CSVEDRGRYGYTF. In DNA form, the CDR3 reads TGCAGCGTTGAAGATAGGGGACGCTATGGCTACACCTTC.

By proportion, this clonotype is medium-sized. CDR3 nucleotides: TGCAGCGTTGGAGGGGCGGGAGTGATAGATACGCAGTATTTT. Encoded protein: CSVGGAGVIDTQYF. This rearrangement joins TRBV29-1 to TRBJ2-3; 7 bases line up with TRBD2. CDR1 and CDR2 (germline): SQVTM, ANQGSEA. The V segment lost 4 bases and the J segment 5 bases; nucleotides outside the gene matches: 9. The CDR3 spans 14 residues.

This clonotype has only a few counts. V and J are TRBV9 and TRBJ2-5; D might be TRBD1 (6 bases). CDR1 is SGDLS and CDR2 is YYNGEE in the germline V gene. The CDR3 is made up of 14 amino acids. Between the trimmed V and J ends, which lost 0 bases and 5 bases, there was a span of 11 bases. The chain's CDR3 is CASSVEGVGETQYF. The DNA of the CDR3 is TGTGCCAGCAGCGTAGAGGGGGTCGGGGAGACCCAGTACTTC.

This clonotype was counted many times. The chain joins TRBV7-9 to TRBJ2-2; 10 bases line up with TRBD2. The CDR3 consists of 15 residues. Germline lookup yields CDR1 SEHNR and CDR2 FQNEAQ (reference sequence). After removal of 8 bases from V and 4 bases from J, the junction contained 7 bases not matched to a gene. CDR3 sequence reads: CASPQAGGPTGELFF. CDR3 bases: TGTGCCAGCCCCCAAGCGGGAGGGCCCACCGGGGAGCTGTTTTTT.

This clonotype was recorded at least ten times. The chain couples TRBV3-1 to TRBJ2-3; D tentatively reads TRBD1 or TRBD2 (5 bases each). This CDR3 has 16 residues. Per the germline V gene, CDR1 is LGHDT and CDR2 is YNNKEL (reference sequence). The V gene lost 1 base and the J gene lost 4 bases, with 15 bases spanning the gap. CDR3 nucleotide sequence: TGTGCCAGCAGCCAAGTCAGGGACCAAGGGTCAGATACGCAGTATTTT. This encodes CASSQVRDQGSDTQYF.

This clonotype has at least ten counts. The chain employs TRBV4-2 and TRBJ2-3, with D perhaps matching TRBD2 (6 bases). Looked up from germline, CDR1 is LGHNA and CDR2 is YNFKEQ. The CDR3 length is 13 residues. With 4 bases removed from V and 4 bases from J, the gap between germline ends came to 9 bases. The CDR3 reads CASSPTRADTQYF. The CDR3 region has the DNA TGTGCCAGCAGCCCGACTAGAGCAGATACGCAGTATTTT.

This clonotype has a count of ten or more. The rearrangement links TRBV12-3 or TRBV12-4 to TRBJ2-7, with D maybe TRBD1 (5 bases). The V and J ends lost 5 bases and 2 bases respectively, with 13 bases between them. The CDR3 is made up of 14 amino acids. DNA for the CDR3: TGTGCCAGCAGTCCGTGGGGCGGAGCCTACGAGCAGTACTTC. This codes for CASSPWGGAYEQYF.